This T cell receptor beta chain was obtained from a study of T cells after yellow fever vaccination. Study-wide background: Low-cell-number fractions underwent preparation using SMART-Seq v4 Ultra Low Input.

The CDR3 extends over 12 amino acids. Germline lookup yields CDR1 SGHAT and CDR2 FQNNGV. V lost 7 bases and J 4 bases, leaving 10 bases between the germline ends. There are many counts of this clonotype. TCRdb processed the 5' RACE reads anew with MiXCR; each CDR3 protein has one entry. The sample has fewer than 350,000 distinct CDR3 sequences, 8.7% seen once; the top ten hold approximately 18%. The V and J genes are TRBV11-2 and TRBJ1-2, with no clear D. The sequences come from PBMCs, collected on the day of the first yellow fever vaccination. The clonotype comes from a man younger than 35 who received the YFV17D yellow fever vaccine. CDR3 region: CASTGRSYGYTF. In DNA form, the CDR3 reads TGTGCCAGCACCGGACGGAGCTATGGCTACACCTTC.